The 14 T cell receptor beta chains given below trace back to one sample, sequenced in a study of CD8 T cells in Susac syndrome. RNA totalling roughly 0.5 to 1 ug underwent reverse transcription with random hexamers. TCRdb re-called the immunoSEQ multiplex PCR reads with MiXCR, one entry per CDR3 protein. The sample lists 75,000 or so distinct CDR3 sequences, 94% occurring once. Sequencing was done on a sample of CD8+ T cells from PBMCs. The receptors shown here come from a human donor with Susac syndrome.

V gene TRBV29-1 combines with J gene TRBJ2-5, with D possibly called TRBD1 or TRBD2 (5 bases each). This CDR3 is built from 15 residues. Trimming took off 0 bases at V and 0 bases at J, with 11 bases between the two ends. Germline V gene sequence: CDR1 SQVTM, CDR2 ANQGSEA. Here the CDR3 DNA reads TGCAGCGTTGAAGATAGTTGGGGGTACCAAGAGACCCAGTACTTC. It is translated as CSVEDSWGYQETQYF. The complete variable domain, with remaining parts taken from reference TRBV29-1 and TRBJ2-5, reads SAVISQKPSRDICQRGTSLTIQCQVDSQVTMMFWYRQQPGQSLTLIATANQGSEATYESGFVIDKFPISRPNLTFSTLTVSNMSPEDSSIYLCSVEDSWGYQETQYFGPGTRLLVL.

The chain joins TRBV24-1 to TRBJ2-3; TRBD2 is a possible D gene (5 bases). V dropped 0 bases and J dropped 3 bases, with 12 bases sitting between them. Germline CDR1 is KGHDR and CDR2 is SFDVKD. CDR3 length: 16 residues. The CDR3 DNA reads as TGTGCCACCAGTGATTTGGACACTAGTTCGACAGATACGCAGTATTTT. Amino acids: CATSDLDTSSTDTQYF.

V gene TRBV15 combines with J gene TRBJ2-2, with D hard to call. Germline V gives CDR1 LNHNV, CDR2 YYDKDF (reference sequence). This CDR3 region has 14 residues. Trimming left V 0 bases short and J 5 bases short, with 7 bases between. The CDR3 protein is CATSREGTTGELFF. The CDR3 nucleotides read TGTGCCACCAGCAGAGAAGGAACAACCGGGGAGCTGTTTTTT.

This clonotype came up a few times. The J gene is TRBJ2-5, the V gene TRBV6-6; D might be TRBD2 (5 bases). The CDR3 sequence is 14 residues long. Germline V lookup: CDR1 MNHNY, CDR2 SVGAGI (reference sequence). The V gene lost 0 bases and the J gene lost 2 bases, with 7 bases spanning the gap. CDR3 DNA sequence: TGTGCCAGCAGTTACTCGGACTCACAAGAGACCCAGTACTTC. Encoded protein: CASSYSDSQETQYF.

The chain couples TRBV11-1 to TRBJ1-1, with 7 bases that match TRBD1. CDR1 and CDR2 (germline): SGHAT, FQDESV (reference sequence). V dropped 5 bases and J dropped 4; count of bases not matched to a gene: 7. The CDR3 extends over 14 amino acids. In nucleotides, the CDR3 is TGTGCCAGCAGCCAGGAGACAGGGAGCACTGAAGCTTTCTTT. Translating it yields CASSQETGSTEAFF.

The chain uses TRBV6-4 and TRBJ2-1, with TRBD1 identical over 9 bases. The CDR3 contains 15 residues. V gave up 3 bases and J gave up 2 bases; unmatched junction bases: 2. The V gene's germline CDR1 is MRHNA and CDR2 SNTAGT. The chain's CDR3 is CASSEDRGPYNEQFF. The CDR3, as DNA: TGTGCCAGCAGTGAGGACAGGGGTCCCTACAATGAGCAGTTCTTC.

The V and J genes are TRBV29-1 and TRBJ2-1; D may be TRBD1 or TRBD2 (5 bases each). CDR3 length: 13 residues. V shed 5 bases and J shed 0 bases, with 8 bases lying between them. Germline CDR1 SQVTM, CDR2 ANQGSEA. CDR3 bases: TGCAGCGTTAATGGGGGCTCCTACAATGAGCAGTTCTTC. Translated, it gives CSVNGGSYNEQFF.

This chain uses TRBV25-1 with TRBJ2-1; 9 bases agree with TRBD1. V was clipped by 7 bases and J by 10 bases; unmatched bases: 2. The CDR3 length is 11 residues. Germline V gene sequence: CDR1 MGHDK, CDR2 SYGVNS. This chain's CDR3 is CASIGTGEQFF. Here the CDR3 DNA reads TGTGCCAGCATAGGGACAGGGGAGCAGTTCTTC.

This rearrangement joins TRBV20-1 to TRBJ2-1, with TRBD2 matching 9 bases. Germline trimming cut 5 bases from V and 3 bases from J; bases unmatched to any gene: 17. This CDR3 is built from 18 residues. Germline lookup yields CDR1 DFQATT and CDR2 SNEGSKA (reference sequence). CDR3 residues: CSASQAEGAGGSYNEQFF. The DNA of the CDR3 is TGCAGTGCTTCCCAGGCTGAGGGAGCGGGGGGAAGCTACAATGAGCAGTTCTTC.

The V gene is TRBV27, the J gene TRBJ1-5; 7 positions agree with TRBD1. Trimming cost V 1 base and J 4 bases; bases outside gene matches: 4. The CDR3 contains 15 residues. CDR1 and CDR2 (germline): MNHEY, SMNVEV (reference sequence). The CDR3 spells CASSLWAQGNQPQHF. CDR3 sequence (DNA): TGTGCCAGCAGTTTATGGGCACAGGGGAATCAGCCCCAGCATTTT.

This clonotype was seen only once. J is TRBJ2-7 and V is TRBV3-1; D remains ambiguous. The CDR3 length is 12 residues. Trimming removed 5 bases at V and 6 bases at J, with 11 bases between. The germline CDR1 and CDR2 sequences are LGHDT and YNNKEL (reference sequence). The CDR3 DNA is TGTGCCAGCAGCGAAAGGCCGTTCGAGCAGTACTTC. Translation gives CASSERPFEQYF.

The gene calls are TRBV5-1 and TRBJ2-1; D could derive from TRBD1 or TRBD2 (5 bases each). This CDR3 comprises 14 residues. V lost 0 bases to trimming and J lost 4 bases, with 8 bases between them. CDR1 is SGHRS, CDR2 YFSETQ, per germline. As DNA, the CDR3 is TGCGCCAGCAGCTTGGCGGGACGTTACAATGAGCAGTTCTTC. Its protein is CASSLAGRYNEQFF.

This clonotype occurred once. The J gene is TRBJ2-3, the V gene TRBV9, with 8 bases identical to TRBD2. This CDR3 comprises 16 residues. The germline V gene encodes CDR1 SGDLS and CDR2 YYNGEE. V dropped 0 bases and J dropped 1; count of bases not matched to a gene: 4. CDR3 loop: CASSVAISGGTDTQYF. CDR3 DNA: TGTGCCAGCAGCGTAGCGATTAGCGGGGGCACAGATACGCAGTATTTT.

The CDR3 DNA follows: TGTGCCAGCAGCCCCGCGGACAGGGGGTCCTACGAGCAGTACTTC. Encoded protein: CASSPADRGSYEQYF. This chain links TRBV7-9 with TRBJ2-7, with TRBD1 matching 10 bases. J was trimmed by 1 base and V by 5 bases; bases with no gene match: 5. The CDR3 runs 15 residues. Germline V gene lookup returns CDR1 SEHNR and CDR2 FQNEAQ (reference sequence).